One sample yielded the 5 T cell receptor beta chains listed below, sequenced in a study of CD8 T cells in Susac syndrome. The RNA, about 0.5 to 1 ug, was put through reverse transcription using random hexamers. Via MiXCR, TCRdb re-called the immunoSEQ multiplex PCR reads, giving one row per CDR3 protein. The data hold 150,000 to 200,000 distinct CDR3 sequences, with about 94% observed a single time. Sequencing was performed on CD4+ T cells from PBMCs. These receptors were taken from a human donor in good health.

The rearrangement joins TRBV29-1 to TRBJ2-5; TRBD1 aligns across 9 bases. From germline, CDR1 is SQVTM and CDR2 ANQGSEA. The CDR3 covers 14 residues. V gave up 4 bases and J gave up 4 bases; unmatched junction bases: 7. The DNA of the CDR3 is TGCAGCGTTGGACAGGGGGAACGGGGAGAGACCCAGTACTTC. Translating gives CSVGQGERGETQYF.

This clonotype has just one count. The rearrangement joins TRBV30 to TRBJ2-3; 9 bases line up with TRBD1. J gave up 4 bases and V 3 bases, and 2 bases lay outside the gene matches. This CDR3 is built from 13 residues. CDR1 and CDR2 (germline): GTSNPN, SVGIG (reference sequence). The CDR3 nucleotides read TGTGCCTGGAGGGGACAGGGCGCAGATACGCAGTATTTT. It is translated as CAWRGQGADTQYF.

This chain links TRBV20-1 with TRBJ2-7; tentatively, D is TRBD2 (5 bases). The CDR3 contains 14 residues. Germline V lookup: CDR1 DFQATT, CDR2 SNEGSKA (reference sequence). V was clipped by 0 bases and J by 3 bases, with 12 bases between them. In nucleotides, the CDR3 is TGCAGTGCTAGAGATGCGAGCGGCTACTACGAGCAGTACTTC. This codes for CSARDASGYYEQYF.

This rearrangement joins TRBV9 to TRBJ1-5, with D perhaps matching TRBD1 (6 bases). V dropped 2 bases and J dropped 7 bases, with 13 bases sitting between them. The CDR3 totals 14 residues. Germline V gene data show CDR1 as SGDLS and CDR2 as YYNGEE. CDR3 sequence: CASSVGGAGQPQHF. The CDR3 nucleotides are TGTGCCAGCAGCGTCGGGGGGGCCGGACAGCCCCAGCATTTT. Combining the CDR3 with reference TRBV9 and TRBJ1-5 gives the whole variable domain DSGVTQTPKHLITATGQRVTLRCSPRSGDLSVYWYQQSLDQGLQFLIQYYNGEERAKGNILERFSAQQFPDLHSELNLSSLELGDSALYFCASSVGGAGQPQHFGDGTRLSIL.

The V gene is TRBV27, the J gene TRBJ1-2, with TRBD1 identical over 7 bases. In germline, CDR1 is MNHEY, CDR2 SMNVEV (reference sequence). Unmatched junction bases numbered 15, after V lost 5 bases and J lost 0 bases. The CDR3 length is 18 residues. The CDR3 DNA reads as TGTGCCAGCAGTACCCTCGGACAGGCCGCCGTCACTAACTATGGCTACACCTTC. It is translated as CASSTLGQAAVTNYGYTF.